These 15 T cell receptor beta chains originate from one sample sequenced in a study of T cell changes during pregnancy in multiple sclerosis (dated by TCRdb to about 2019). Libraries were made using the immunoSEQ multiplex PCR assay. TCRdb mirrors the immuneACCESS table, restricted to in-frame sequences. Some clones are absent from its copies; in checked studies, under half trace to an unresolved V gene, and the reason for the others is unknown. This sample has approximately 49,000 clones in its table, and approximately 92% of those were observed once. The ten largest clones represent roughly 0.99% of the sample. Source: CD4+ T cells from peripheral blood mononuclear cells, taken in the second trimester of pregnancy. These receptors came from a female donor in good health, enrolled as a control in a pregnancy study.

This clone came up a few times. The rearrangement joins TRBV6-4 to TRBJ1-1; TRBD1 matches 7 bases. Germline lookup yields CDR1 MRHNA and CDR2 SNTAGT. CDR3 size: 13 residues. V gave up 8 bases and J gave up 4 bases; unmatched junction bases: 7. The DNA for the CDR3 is TGTGCCAGCCCTCTTAGACAGGGCACTGAAGCTTTCTTT. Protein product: CASPLRQGTEAFF.

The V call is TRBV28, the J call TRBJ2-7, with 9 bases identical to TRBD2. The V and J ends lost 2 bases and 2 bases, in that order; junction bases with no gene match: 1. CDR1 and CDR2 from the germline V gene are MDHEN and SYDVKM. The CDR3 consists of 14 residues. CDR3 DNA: TGTGCCAGCAGTTTAGGCGGGAGGGCCTACGAGCAGTACTTC. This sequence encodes CASSLGGRAYEQYF.

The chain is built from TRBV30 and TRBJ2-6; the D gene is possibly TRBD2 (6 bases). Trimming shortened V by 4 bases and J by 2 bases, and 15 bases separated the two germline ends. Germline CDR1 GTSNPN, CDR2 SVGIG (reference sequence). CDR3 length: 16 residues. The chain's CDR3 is CAWTLLGGAGANVLTF. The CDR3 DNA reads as TGTGCCTGGACACTTCTCGGGGGAGCTGGGGCCAACGTCCTGACTTTC.

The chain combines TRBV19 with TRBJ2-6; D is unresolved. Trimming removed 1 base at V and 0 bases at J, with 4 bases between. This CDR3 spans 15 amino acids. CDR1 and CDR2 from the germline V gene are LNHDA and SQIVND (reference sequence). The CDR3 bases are TGTGCCAGTAGTATAGGTCTCTCTGGGGCCAACGTCCTGACTTTC. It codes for CASSIGLSGANVLTF.

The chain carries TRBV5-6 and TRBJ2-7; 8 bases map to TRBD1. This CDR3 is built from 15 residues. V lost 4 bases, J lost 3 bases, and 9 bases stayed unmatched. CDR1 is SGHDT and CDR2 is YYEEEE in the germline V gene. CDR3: CASSQPGQAIYEQYF. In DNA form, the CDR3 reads TGTGCCAGCAGCCAGCCGGGACAGGCTATCTACGAGCAGTACTTC.

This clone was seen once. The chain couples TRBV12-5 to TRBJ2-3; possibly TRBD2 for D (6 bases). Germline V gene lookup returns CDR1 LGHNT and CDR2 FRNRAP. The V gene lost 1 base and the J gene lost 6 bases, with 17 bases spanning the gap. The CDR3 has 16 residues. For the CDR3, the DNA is TGTGCTAGTGGTTTGGCGGGGGTGGATCCGAAGGATACGCAGTATTTT. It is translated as CASGLAGVDPKDTQYF.

CDR3 residues: CASSQDIQSSYEQYF. The DNA of the CDR3 is TGCGCCAGCAGCCAAGACATACAGAGCTCCTACGAGCAGTACTTC. The chain combines TRBV4-3 with TRBJ2-7; D call uncertain. Germline lookup yields CDR1 LGHNA and CDR2 YSLEER. Deletions cut 0 bases from V and 0 bases from J, with 9 bases between. This CDR3 has 15 residues.

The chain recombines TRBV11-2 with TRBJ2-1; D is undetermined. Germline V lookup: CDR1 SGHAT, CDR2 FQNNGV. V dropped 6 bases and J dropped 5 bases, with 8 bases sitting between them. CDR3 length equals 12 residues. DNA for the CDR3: TGTGCCAGCAGTCCACTCGACAATGAGCAGTTCTTC. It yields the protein CASSPLDNEQFF.

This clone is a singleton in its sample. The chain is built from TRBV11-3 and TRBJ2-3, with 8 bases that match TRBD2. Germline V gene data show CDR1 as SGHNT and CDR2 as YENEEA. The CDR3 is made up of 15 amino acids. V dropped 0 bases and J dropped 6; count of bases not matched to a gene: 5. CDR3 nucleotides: TGTGCCAGCAGCTTAGACGGGAGGGGGTCGGATACGCAGTATTTT. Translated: CASSLDGRGSDTQYF. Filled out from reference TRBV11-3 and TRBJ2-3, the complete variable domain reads EAGVVQSPRYKIIEKKQPVAFWCNPISGHNTLYWYLQNLGQGPELLIRYENEEAVDDSQLPKDRFSAERLKGVDSTLKIQPAELGDSAVYLCASSLDGRGSDTQYFGPGTRLTVL.

CDR3 sequence reads: CASSPAGGSVTNYGYTF. The CDR3 DNA follows: TGTGCCAGCAGTCCCGCCGGGGGAAGCGTTACTAACTATGGCTACACCTTC. This rearrangement joins TRBV2 to TRBJ1-2, with D possibly matching TRBD1 (5 bases). V lost 5 bases and J lost 0, with 19 bases in between. The CDR3 loop spans 17 amino acids. Germline V gene data show CDR1 as SNHLY and CDR2 as FYNNEI.

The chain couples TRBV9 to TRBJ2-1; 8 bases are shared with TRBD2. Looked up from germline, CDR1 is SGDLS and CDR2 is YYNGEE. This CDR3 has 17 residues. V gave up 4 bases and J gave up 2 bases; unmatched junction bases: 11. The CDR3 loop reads CASSLGGGLGPYNEQFF. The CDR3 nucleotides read TGTGCCAGCAGCCTAGGCGGGGGGCTAGGGCCCTACAATGAGCAGTTCTTC.

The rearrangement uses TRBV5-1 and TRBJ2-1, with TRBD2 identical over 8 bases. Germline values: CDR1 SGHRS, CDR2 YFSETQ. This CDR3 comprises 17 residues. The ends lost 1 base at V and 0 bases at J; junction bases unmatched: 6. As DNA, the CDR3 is TGCGCCAGCAGCTTGTCGGGGCGGGGGGCCTCCTACAATGAGCAGTTCTTC. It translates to CASSLSGRGASYNEQFF.

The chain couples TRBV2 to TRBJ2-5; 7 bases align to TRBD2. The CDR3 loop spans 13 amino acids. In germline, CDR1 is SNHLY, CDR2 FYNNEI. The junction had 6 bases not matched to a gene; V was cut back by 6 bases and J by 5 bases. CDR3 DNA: TGTGCCAGCAGCAGAGCGGGAAGTGAGACCCAGTACTTC. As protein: CASSRAGSETQYF.

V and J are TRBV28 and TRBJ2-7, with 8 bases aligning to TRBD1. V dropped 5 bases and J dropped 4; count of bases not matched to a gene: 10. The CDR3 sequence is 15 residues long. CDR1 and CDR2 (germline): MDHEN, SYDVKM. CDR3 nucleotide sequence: TGTGCCAGCAGTCATTATGGACAGGGAGCGTACGAGCAGTACTTC. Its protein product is CASSHYGQGAYEQYF.

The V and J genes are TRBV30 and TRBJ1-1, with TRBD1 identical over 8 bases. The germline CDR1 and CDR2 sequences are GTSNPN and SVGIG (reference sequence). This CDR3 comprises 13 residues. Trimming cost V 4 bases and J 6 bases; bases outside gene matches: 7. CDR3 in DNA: TGTGCCTGGACCGCCGGACAGGGTGCTGAAGCTTTCTTT. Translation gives CAWTAGQGAEAFF.